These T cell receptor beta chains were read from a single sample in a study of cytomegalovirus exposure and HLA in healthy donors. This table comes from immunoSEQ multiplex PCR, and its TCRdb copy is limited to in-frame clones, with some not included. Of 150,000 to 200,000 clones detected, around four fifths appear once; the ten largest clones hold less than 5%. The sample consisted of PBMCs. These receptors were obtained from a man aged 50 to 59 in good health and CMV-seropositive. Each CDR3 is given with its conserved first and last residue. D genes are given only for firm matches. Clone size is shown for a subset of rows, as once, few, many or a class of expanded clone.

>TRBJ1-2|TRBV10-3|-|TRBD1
CAISELPAGTAYGYTF
TGTGCCATCAGTGAGTTGCCCGCCGGGACAGCCTATGGCTACACCTTC
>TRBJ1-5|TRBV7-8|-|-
CASSLAVNSNQPQHF
TGTGCCAGCAGCTTGGCTGTTAATAGCAATCAGCCCCAGCATTTT
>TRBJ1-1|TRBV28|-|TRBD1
CASSLGDRGNTEAFF
TGTGCCAGCAGTTTGGGGGACAGAGGGAACACTGAAGCTTTCTTT
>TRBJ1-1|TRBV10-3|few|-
CAISEGGTEAFF
TGTGCCATCAGTGAGGGCGGCACTGAAGCTTTCTTT
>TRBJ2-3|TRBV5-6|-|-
CASSQLVGADTQYF
TGTGCCAGCAGCCAACTAGTCGGGGCAGATACGCAGTATTTT
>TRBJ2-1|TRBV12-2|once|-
CASRLRDNRGGNNEQFF
TGTGCAAGTCGCTTAAGGGACAACAGGGGTGGGAACAATGAGCAGTTCTTC
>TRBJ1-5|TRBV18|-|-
CASSPTGQTYQPQHF
TGTGCCAGCTCGCCAACCGGACAGACTTATCAGCCCCAGCATTTT
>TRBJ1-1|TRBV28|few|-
CASSGALGGRNTEAFF
TGTGCCAGCAGTGGGGCCCTGGGAGGGAGGAACACTGAAGCTTTCTTT
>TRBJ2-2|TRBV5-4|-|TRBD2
CASSLGLAGDTGELFF
TGTGCCAGCAGCTTGGGACTAGCGGGGGATACCGGGGAGCTGTTTTTT
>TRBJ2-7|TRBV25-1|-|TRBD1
CASRRQGTYEQYF
TGTGCCAGCAGAAGACAGGGCACCTACGAGCAGTACTTC
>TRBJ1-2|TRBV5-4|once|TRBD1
CASSLIGRGVGYTF
TGTGCCAGCAGCTTGATCGGCAGGGGGGTTGGCTACACCTTC
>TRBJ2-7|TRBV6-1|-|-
CASTTVYEQYF
TGTGCCAGCACGACAGTCTACGAGCAGTACTTC
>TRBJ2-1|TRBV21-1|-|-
CASSKRCPSGGRDEQFF
TGTGCCAGCAGCAAAAGATGTCCGTCAGGGGGCAGGGATGAGCAGTTCTTC
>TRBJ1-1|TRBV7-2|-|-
CASSFSGGDTEAFF
TGTGCCAGCAGCTTTTCTGGAGGGGACACTGAAGCTTTCTTT
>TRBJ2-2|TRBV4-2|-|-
CASSQELDRANTGELFF
TGTGCCAGCAGCCAAGAACTGGACAGAGCGAACACCGGGGAGCTGTTTTTT
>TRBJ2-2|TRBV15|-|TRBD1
CATSHRGPGELFF
TGTGCCACCAGTCACAGGGGTCCCGGGGAGCTGTTTTTT
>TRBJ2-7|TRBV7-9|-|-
CASSPLPGQSSSYEQYF
TGTGCCAGCAGCCCTCTCCCCGGACAGAGCAGCTCCTACGAGCAGTACTTC
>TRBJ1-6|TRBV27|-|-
CASSAGRSSPYNSPLHF
TGTGCCAGCAGTGCAGGCCGTAGTTCGCCCTATAATTCACCCCTCCACTTT
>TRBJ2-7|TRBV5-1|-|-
CASSTGSYEQYF
TGCGCCAGCAGCACCGGCTCCTACGAGCAGTACTTC
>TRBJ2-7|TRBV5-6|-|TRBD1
CASSHTSGQGYYEQYF
TGTGCCAGCAGCCACACCTCGGGACAGGGATACTACGAGCAGTACTTC
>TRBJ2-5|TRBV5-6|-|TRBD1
CASSLVYRGNQETQYF
TGTGCCAGCAGCTTGGTGTACAGGGGGAATCAAGAGACCCAGTACTTC
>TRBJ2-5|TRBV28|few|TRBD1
CASSLGSQGAGRQYF
TGTGCCAGCAGTTTGGGTAGCCAGGGGGCGGGGAGGCAGTACTTC
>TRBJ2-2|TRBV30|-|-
CAWTPSGTGELFF
TGTGCCTGGACCCCCTCGGGCACCGGGGAGCTGTTTTTT
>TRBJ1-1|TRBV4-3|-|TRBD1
CASSPGQGQLAAFF
TGCGCCAGCAGCCCGGGACAGGGGCAATTGGCGGCTTTCTTT
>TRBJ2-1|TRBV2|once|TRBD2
CASSEAQGLGALAQFF
TGTGCCAGCAGTGAAGCGCAGGGACTAGGGGCTTTAGCGCAGTTCTTC
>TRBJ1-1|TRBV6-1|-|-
CASSESWNTEAFF
TGTGCCAGCAGTGAATCTTGGAACACTGAAGCTTTCTTT
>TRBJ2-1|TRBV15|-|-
CATSKSPGERYNEQFF
TGTGCCACCAGCAAATCCCCGGGGGAACGGTACAATGAGCAGTTCTTC
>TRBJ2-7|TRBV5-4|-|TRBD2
CASRPEGTSGSYEQYF
TGTGCCAGCAGACCTGAGGGGACTAGCGGTTCCTACGAGCAGTACTTC
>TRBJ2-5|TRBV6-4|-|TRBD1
CASSATGTGGRETQYF
TGTGCCAGCAGCGCCACCGGGACAGGGGGCAGGGAGACCCAGTACTTC
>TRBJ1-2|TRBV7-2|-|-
CASSYRDYGYTF
TGTGCCAGCAGCTACAGAGACTATGGCTACACCTTC
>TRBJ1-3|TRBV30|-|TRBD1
CAWSQDRGGNTIYF
TGTGCCTGGAGTCAGGACAGGGGTGGAAACACCATATATTTT
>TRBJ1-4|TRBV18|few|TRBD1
CASSPPRGQGREKLFF
TGTGCCAGCTCACCACCGCGTGGACAGGGTCGTGAAAAACTGTTTTTT
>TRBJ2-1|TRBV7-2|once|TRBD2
CASRRGGASNEQFF
TGTGCCAGCAGGCGCGGGGGGGCCTCCAATGAGCAGTTCTTC
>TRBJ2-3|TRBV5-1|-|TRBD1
CASSLVGTGADTQYF
TGCGCCAGCAGCTTGGTGGGGACAGGGGCTGATACGCAGTATTTT
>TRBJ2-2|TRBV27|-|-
CASSAGAVTGELFF
TGTGCCAGCAGCGCAGGGGCGGTCACCGGGGAGCTGTTTTTT
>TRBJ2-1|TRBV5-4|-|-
CASSRERGSQFF
TGTGCCAGCAGCCGAGAACGGGGGTCGCAGTTCTTC
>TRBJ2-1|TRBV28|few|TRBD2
CASSLGGGGPDNEQFF
TGTGCCAGCAGTTTGGGTGGCGGGGGGCCTGACAATGAGCAGTTCTTC
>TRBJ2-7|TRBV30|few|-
CAWSGGLANYEQYF
TGTGCCTGGTCCGGGGGTCTAGCGAACTACGAGCAGTACTTC
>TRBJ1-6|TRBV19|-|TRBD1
CASSIRDSLWGSPLHF
TGTGCCAGTAGTATAAGGGACAGCCTCTGGGGCTCACCCCTCCACTTT
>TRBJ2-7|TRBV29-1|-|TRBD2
CSVVTSEFHEQYF
TGCAGCGTGGTGACTAGCGAATTCCACGAGCAGTACTTC
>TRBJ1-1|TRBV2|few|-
CASSELEGWDTEAFF
TGTGCCAGCAGTGAGTTGGAGGGATGGGACACTGAAGCTTTCTTT
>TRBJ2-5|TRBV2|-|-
CASTLWGRGETQYF
TGTGCCAGCACGTTGTGGGGGCGAGGGGAGACCCAGTACTTC
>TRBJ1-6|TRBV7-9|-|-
CASSLDQGLLYNSPLHF
TGTGCCAGCAGCTTAGACCAGGGCCTACTTTATAATTCACCCCTCCACTTT
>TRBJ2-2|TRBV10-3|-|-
CAISESSGTGELFF
TGTGCCATCAGTGAGTCCTCGGGGACCGGGGAGCTGTTTTTT
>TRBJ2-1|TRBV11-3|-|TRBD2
CASSITLAVNEQFF
TGTGCCAGCAGCATAACACTAGCGGTCAATGAGCAGTTCTTC
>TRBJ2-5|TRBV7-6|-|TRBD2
CASSLVSLAGRQDAQYF
TGTGCCAGCAGCTTAGTATCACTAGCGGGGCGTCAGGATGCCCAGTACTTC
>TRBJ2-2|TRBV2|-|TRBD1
CASIEDRGGTGELFF
TGTGCCAGCATCGAAGACAGGGGGGGCACCGGGGAGCTGTTTTTT
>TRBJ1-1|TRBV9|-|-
CASSLLTHTEAFF
TGTGCCAGCAGCCTACTTACCCACACTGAAGCTTTCTTT
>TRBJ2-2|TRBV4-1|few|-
CASSQHSNTGELFF
TGCGCCAGCAGCCAACACTCGAACACCGGGGAGCTGTTTTTT
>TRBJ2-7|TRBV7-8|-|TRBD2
CASRLTSGKSYEQYF
TGTGCCAGCAGGCTTACTAGCGGGAAGAGCTACGAGCAGTACTTC